Given below is one TCR beta chain in context. Its antigen is undetermined. TCRdb redid the calling of the reads with MiXCR, one entry per CDR3 protein. This table has about 300,000 distinct CDR3 sequences, around 10% appearing once. The CDR3 totals 18 residues. V was pared by 6 bases and J by 3 bases, with 17 bases of the junction left unmatched. The record originates from a study of T cell repertoires in cytomegalovirus infection. Study-wide findings and caveats: Within the response measured ex vivo, HLA-C-restricted CMV-specific TCR beta clonotypes were dominant.

This chain links TRBV12-3 or TRBV12-4 with TRBJ2-7; 10 bases map to TRBD1. The TCR originated in a human donor in good health (CMV status not recorded). Some clones in this sample may be carry-over from other donors' samples. The sequencing input was PBMCs. CDR3 sequence reads: CASSPGQGKPQPLYEQYF. For the CDR3, the DNA is TGTGCCAGCAGCCCGGGACAGGGGAAACCACAGCCTCTCTACGAGCAGTACTTC.